This TCR beta chain was sequenced for a study of monozygotic twins with inflammatory bowel disease. This CDR3 has 17 residues. In germline, CDR1 is LGHNA, CDR2 YNFKEQ. Of note for this clonotype: No antigen is known for it.

An amount of approximately 3,500 ng of total RNA was used for each TCR library. Each UMI harboured a 6-nucleotide sample barcode and was appended via template switching. TCRdb derives one entry per CDR3 protein from the 5' RACE reads, leaving out DNA. In total, the table holds over 110,000 distinct CDR3 sequences. Study-wide findings and caveats: In patient repertoires, differing immunosuppressive treatments may have added some variability.

This chain uses TRBV4-2 with TRBJ2-1; TCRdb's D gene call, TRBD2, goes unchecked for lack of DNA. The sequenced sample consisted of blood. This receptor was identified in a human donor with ulcerative colitis or Crohn's disease, or a healthy co-twin of an affected twin (not recorded which). The CDR3 is CASSPRLLAGTYNEQFF.